This note documents a single T cell receptor beta chain sequence. As yet, its antigen is unknown. The sample comes from a study of CD8+CD57+ T cells in acquired aplastic anemia. Study context: The average for DNA from sorted CD4+ and CD8+ cells was 3 to 3.5 ug.

Study-wide points: The same twenty-nine CD8+ CDR3 sequences occurred in patients and in controls. Significant differences in CD8+ Simpson's diversity were not observed between patients and controls.

Genomic DNA provided the template from which TCR beta VDJ and CDR3 profiles were obtained. TCRdb re-derived calls from the reads in MiXCR, one entry per CDR3 protein. The top ten hold about 45% of the sample, which has approximately 190,000 distinct CDR3 sequences, around 65% seen once. This sequence originates from a human donor with severe aplastic anemia or a healthy control (not recorded which). Sequenced material: sorted CD4+, CD8+, or CD8+CD57+ T cells (not recorded which) from PBMCs.

In DNA form, the CDR3 reads TGTGCCAGCTCTACTAGCGGGGGGATAGCAGATACGCAGTATTTT. Translation gives CASSTSGGIADTQYF. The rearrangement uses TRBV2 and TRBJ2-3; 12 positions match TRBD2. This CDR3 is 15 amino acids long. With 8 bases clipped from V and 4 bases from J, the junction kept 7 bases outside the gene matches. The germline CDR1 and CDR2 sequences are SNHLY and FYNNEI.